This TCR beta chain was identified in a study of beta chain features in type 1 diabetes. Every bit of the isolated RNA underwent reverse transcription, so sequencing read expressed TCRB transcripts. Only in-frame clones appear in the TCRdb table, and some are missing; sequencing was by immunoSEQ multiplex PCR. The sample consists of about 300,000 clones, about 8% of them appearing once. This clone was observed a handful of times. The CDR3 consists of 13 residues. CDR1 MDHEN and CDR2 SYDVKM come from the germline V gene. Trimming removed 10 bases at V and 8 bases at J, with 15 bases between. This receptor was identified in a woman aged 18-29 years in good health. Sequencing was carried out using central memory CD4+ T cells from blood. The V call is TRBV28, the J call TRBJ1-6, with a tentative D call TRBD1 (5 bases). CDR3 sequence reads: CAILRDRDSPLHF. In nucleotides, the CDR3 is TGTGCCATCTTAAGGGACCGAGATTCACCCCTCCACTTT.